The rows below give T cell receptor beta chains drawn from one sample of a study of shared T cell receptors in the human thymus. Here immunoSEQ multiplex PCR was the method, and the copy in TCRdb shows in-frame clones only, minus some. Altogether hundreds of thousands of clones are present, 70% to 90% being singletons, with the ten largest covering more than 0.008%. This sample also belongs to another study, concerning human thymus T cells.

Sequenced: thymocytes. Every receptor here comes from a girl under three years old with a congenital heart defect. Each CDR3 is given with its conserved first and last residue. D genes are given only for firm matches. Some rows have no size entry. The others give once, few or many, or a class for an expanded clone.

V gene: TRBV9; clone size: -; D gene: -; J gene: TRBJ1-3; CDR3 length: 14; CDR3 protein: CASSATNSGNTIYF; CDR3 DNA: TGTGCCAGCAGCGCCACAAACTCTGGAAACACCATATATTTT
V gene: TRBV27; clone size: -; D gene: TRBD2; J gene: TRBJ2-1; CDR3 length: 18; CDR3 protein: CASSFGTSGGVSYNEQFF; CDR3 DNA: TGTGCCAGCAGTTTTGGGACTAGCGGGGGGGTCTCCTACAATGAGCAGTTCTTC
V gene: TRBV7-6; clone size: -; D gene: -; J gene: TRBJ1-5; CDR3 length: 15; CDR3 protein: CASSLQGKGNQPQHF; CDR3 DNA: TGTGCCAGCAGCTTACAGGGGAAGGGCAATCAGCCCCAGCATTTT
V gene: TRBV6-1; clone size: -; D gene: TRBD1; J gene: TRBJ1-5; CDR3 length: 15; CDR3 protein: CASSEDRDRGQPQHF; CDR3 DNA: TGTGCCAGCAGTGAAGACCGGGACAGGGGTCAGCCCCAGCATTTT
V gene: TRBV6-1; clone size: few; D gene: TRBD1; J gene: TRBJ2-7; CDR3 length: 14; CDR3 protein: CASSFRGRGSEQYF; CDR3 DNA: TGTGCCAGCAGTTTCAGGGGGCGTGGGTCCGAGCAGTACTTC
V gene: TRBV9; clone size: -; D gene: -; J gene: TRBJ2-5; CDR3 length: 18; CDR3 protein: CASRQGDDGGLSEETQYF; CDR3 DNA: TGTGCCAGCCGCCAAGGCGACGACGGAGGACTTAGCGAAGAGACCCAGTACTTC
V gene: TRBV7-9; clone size: -; D gene: -; J gene: TRBJ2-7; CDR3 length: 13; CDR3 protein: CASSLGQLDEQYF; CDR3 DNA: TGTGCCAGCAGCCTTGGACAGCTCGACGAGCAGTACTTC
V gene: TRBV4-3; clone size: -; D gene: -; J gene: TRBJ1-4; CDR3 length: 20; CDR3 protein: CASSQDRNRFLEMEGEKLFF; CDR3 DNA: TGCGCCAGCAGCCAAGACCGGAACCGCTTCCTAGAAATGGAGGGTGAAAAACTGTTTTTT
V gene: TRBV11-2; clone size: -; D gene: TRBD1; J gene: TRBJ1-6; CDR3 length: 15; CDR3 protein: CASSPGTGGNSPLHF; CDR3 DNA: TGTGCCAGCAGCCCTGGGACAGGAGGGAATTCACCCCTCCACTTT
V gene: TRBV6-5; clone size: -; D gene: -; J gene: TRBJ1-6; CDR3 length: 16; CDR3 protein: CASSYSGQTLHSPLHF; CDR3 DNA: TGTGCCAGCAGTTACTCTGGACAAACCCTTCATTCACCCCTCCACTTT
V gene: TRBV5-1; clone size: -; D gene: -; J gene: TRBJ2-2; CDR3 length: 16; CDR3 protein: CASSFLGAPNTGELFF; CDR3 DNA: TGCGCCAGCAGCTTTCTGGGCGCTCCGAACACCGGGGAGCTGTTTTTT
V gene: TRBV7-9; clone size: -; D gene: -; J gene: TRBJ1-2; CDR3 length: 14; CDR3 protein: CASSFYILPYGYTF; CDR3 DNA: TGTGCCAGCAGCTTTTACATATTACCCTATGGCTACACCTTC
V gene: TRBV10-3; clone size: once; D gene: TRBD1; J gene: TRBJ1-2; CDR3 length: 14; CDR3 protein: CAISAGTAIRGYTF; CDR3 DNA: TGTGCCATCAGTGCCGGGACAGCGATACGGGGCTACACCTTC
V gene: TRBV5-1; clone size: -; D gene: TRBD1; J gene: TRBJ1-2; CDR3 length: 15; CDR3 protein: CASSLRFRDSVSYTF; CDR3 DNA: TGCGCCAGCAGCTTAAGGTTCCGGGACAGCGTGAGCTACACCTTC
V gene: TRBV6-6; clone size: -; D gene: -; J gene: TRBJ1-3; CDR3 length: 16; CDR3 protein: CASTIPAGVSGNTIYF; CDR3 DNA: TGTGCCAGCACCATCCCCGCGGGGGTATCTGGAAACACCATATATTTT
V gene: TRBV5-1; clone size: -; D gene: -; J gene: TRBJ2-7; CDR3 length: 15; CDR3 protein: CASSLDLRVGYEQYF; CDR3 DNA: TGCGCCAGCAGCTTGGATTTGAGGGTAGGCTACGAGCAGTACTTC
V gene: TRBV28; clone size: -; D gene: -; J gene: TRBJ2-7; CDR3 length: 16; CDR3 protein: CASSRAPPGLSYEQYF; CDR3 DNA: TGTGCCAGCAGCCGCGCCCCCCCGGGACTCTCCTACGAGCAGTACTTC
V gene: TRBV4-3; clone size: -; D gene: -; J gene: TRBJ1-3; CDR3 length: 15; CDR3 protein: CASSGHGNGGNTIYF; CDR3 DNA: TGCGCCAGCAGCGGACATGGGAACGGGGGAAACACCATATATTTT
V gene: TRBV20-1; clone size: -; D gene: TRBD1; J gene: TRBJ1-2; CDR3 length: 11; CDR3 protein: CSAPTGQGYTF; CDR3 DNA: TGCAGTGCACCGACAGGGCAAGGCTACACCTTC
V gene: TRBV6-1; clone size: few; D gene: -; J gene: TRBJ1-1; CDR3 length: 11; CDR3 protein: CGGGANTEAFF; CDR3 DNA: TGCGGTGGTGGGGCGAACACTGAAGCTTTCTTT
V gene: TRBV6-5; clone size: -; D gene: TRBD1; J gene: TRBJ1-1; CDR3 length: 12; CDR3 protein: CASSYAGGEAFF; CDR3 DNA: TGTGCCAGCAGTTACGCAGGGGGTGAAGCTTTCTTT
V gene: TRBV7-7; clone size: -; D gene: -; J gene: TRBJ1-1; CDR3 length: 13; CDR3 protein: CASSSTPDSEAFF; CDR3 DNA: TGTGCTAGCAGCTCCACTCCCGACAGTGAAGCTTTCTTT
V gene: TRBV7-3; clone size: -; D gene: -; J gene: TRBJ1-2; CDR3 length: 15; CDR3 protein: CASSPSPGGNYGYTF; CDR3 DNA: TGTGCCAGCAGCCCCTCTCCGGGAGGCAACTATGGCTACACCTTC
V gene: TRBV7-2; clone size: -; D gene: TRBD2; J gene: TRBJ2-7; CDR3 length: 19; CDR3 protein: CASSLATSGGNHHDYEQYF; CDR3 DNA: TGTGCCAGCAGCTTAGCAACTAGCGGGGGGAACCATCATGACTACGAGCAGTACTTC
V gene: TRBV6-5; clone size: -; D gene: -; J gene: TRBJ2-7; CDR3 length: 15; CDR3 protein: CASSPSRQYSYEQYF; CDR3 DNA: TGTGCCAGCAGTCCGTCCCGACAGTACTCCTACGAGCAGTACTTC
V gene: TRBV27; clone size: -; D gene: -; J gene: TRBJ1-5; CDR3 length: 15; CDR3 protein: CASRPLQYSNQPQHF; CDR3 DNA: TGTGCCAGCAGACCTCTACAGTATAGCAATCAGCCCCAGCATTTT
V gene: TRBV27; clone size: once; D gene: -; J gene: TRBJ1-2; CDR3 length: 14; CDR3 protein: CASSPRGVHYGYTF; CDR3 DNA: TGTGCCAGCAGTCCACGGGGGGTTCACTATGGCTACACCTTC
V gene: TRBV7-2; clone size: -; D gene: -; J gene: TRBJ1-2; CDR3 length: 13; CDR3 protein: CASSLGGHEGYTF; CDR3 DNA: TGTGCCAGCAGCCTCGGGGGTCACGAGGGCTACACCTTC
V gene: TRBV6-5; clone size: -; D gene: -; J gene: TRBJ1-1; CDR3 length: 15; CDR3 protein: CASSYSIAGRTEAFF; CDR3 DNA: TGTGCCAGCAGTTACTCGATAGCGGGTCGGACTGAAGCTTTCTTT
V gene: TRBV28; clone size: -; D gene: -; J gene: TRBJ1-1; CDR3 length: 13; CDR3 protein: CASSLGQKHEAFF; CDR3 DNA: TGTGCCAGCAGTTTAGGGCAGAAGCATGAAGCTTTCTTT
V gene: TRBV28; clone size: -; D gene: -; J gene: TRBJ2-7; CDR3 length: 16; CDR3 protein: CASSAFDRSEGYEQYF; CDR3 DNA: TGTGCCAGCAGCGCGTTCGACAGGTCTGAGGGTTACGAGCAGTACTTC
V gene: TRBV5-1; clone size: once; D gene: TRBD2; J gene: TRBJ2-3; CDR3 length: 16; CDR3 protein: CASSLKLAGGTDTQYF; CDR3 DNA: TGCGCCAGCAGCTTGAAGCTAGCGGGGGGGACAGATACGCAGTATTTT
V gene: TRBV7-9; clone size: -; D gene: TRBD2; J gene: TRBJ2-1; CDR3 length: 18; CDR3 protein: CASSLVWLAGGSYNEQFF; CDR3 DNA: TGTGCCAGCAGCTTAGTGTGGCTAGCGGGGGGATCCTACAATGAGCAGTTCTTC
V gene: TRBV6-5; clone size: -; D gene: TRBD2; J gene: TRBJ2-7; CDR3 length: 14; CDR3 protein: CASSYWRLAGKQYF; CDR3 DNA: TGTGCCAGCAGTTACTGGCGACTAGCGGGGAAGCAGTACTTC
V gene: TRBV15; clone size: -; D gene: TRBD1; J gene: TRBJ2-3; CDR3 length: 20; CDR3 protein: CATSRARGTGSVVWSDTQYF; CDR3 DNA: TGTGCCACCAGCAGGGCCCGGGGGACAGGGTCGGTGGTATGGTCAGATACGCAGTATTTT
V gene: TRBV5-5; clone size: -; D gene: -; J gene: TRBJ2-3; CDR3 length: 12; CDR3 protein: CASSSRADTQYF; CDR3 DNA: TGTGCCAGCAGCTCCAGGGCAGATACGCAGTATTTT
V gene: TRBV27; clone size: -; D gene: TRBD1; J gene: TRBJ1-5; CDR3 length: 19; CDR3 protein: CASSSTQDRGQIGSQPQHF; CDR3 DNA: TGTGCCAGCAGTTCAACTCAGGACAGGGGGCAGATAGGTAGTCAGCCCCAGCATTTT
V gene: TRBV6-5; clone size: -; D gene: TRBD1; J gene: TRBJ1-1; CDR3 length: 14; CDR3 protein: CASRERQGNTEAFF; CDR3 DNA: TGTGCCAGCAGGGAAAGACAGGGGAACACTGAAGCTTTCTTT
V gene: TRBV14; clone size: -; D gene: -; J gene: TRBJ2-1; CDR3 length: 17; CDR3 protein: CASSPPPRQTSHNEQFF; CDR3 DNA: TGTGCCAGCAGCCCACCACCCCGACAGACTTCTCACAATGAGCAGTTCTTC
V gene: TRBV5-1; clone size: -; D gene: -; J gene: TRBJ1-1; CDR3 length: 13; CDR3 protein: CASRRGGNTEAFF; CDR3 DNA: TGCGCCAGCAGACGGGGAGGGAACACTGAAGCTTTCTTT
V gene: TRBV28; clone size: few; D gene: TRBD2; J gene: TRBJ2-3; CDR3 length: 20; CDR3 protein: CASSSHGSSGETSSTDTQYF; CDR3 DNA: TGTGCCAGCAGTTCACACGGGTCCAGCGGGGAAACATCTAGCACAGATACGCAGTATTTT
V gene: TRBV27; clone size: -; D gene: TRBD1; J gene: TRBJ2-7; CDR3 length: 14; CDR3 protein: CASSLSGGGYEQYF; CDR3 DNA: TGTGCCAGCAGTTTATCAGGGGGCGGATACGAGCAGTACTTC
V gene: TRBV5-6; clone size: once; D gene: TRBD1; J gene: TRBJ1-6; CDR3 length: 14; CDR3 protein: CASSFLTGDSPLHF; CDR3 DNA: TGTGCCAGCAGCTTCCTGACAGGGGATTCACCCCTCCACTTT
V gene: TRBV5-1; clone size: -; D gene: TRBD1; J gene: TRBJ2-7; CDR3 length: 15; CDR3 protein: CASSSTGDFSYEQYF; CDR3 DNA: TGCGCCAGCAGCTCGACAGGGGATTTCTCCTACGAGCAGTACTTC
V gene: TRBV7-6; clone size: -; D gene: -; J gene: TRBJ1-5; CDR3 length: 14; CDR3 protein: CASSLAVGGQPQHF; CDR3 DNA: TGTGCCAGCAGCTTGGCCGTGGGGGGTCAGCCCCAGCATTTT
V gene: TRBV30; clone size: -; D gene: TRBD1; J gene: TRBJ2-2; CDR3 length: 16; CDR3 protein: CAWSPRRAGGPGELFF; CDR3 DNA: TGTGCCTGGAGTCCGAGAAGGGCAGGGGGCCCCGGGGAGCTGTTTTTT